The following is a T cell receptor beta chain sequence with its context. Its antigen is as yet unknown. The entry originates in a study of shared clonotypes between healthy human individuals. General study points: Researchers found naive subsets generally carried larger estimated richness than memory subsets. The diversity represented, both genetic and in exposure history, was limited by few donors.

Naive CD8 cells lacked CD45RO and underwent positive selection for CCR7, leaving out terminally differentiated effector memory CD45RA+ cells. Sequencing used immunoSEQ multiplex PCR; TCRdb keeps in-frame clones, though not all of them. The table shows about 2 million clones, with over 85% occurring only once. Sequenced: naive CD8+ T cells sorted from blood. This clonotype originated in a young man in good health.

For the CDR3, the DNA is TGTGCCAGCAGCTTAACCGGAACCCATGAGCAGTTCTTC. Amino acid sequence: CASSLTGTHEQFF. V gene TRBV7-3 combines with J gene TRBJ2-1, with no clear D. Trimming left V 0 bases short and J 8 bases short, with 8 bases between. CDR1 and CDR2 from the germline V gene are SGHTA and FQGTGA. The CDR3 loop spans 13 amino acids.